Listed here are 15 T cell receptor beta chains from one sample, sequenced in a study of T cell responses to AZD1222 COVID-19 vaccine. The table came from immunoSEQ multiplex PCR; TCRdb's copy has only in-frame clones and leaves some out. The sample lists 90,000 to 150,000 clones; about 89% were seen once. Source: peripheral blood, taken on day 0 of AZD1222 vaccination. These TCRs come from an adult in good health.

The gene calls are TRBV5-1 and TRBJ2-7, with D possibly matching TRBD1 (6 bases). Per the germline V gene, CDR1 is SGHRS and CDR2 is YFSETQ. V dropped 5 bases and J dropped 0 bases, with 9 bases sitting between them. This CDR3 has 13 residues. The CDR3 sequence is CASRPTGSYEQYF. In nucleotides, the CDR3 is TGCGCCAGCAGACCGACAGGCTCCTACGAGCAGTACTTC.

V is TRBV7-3 and J is TRBJ1-2; perhaps TRBD1 as D (5 bases). V dropped 5 bases and J dropped 3 bases, with 16 bases sitting between them. Looked up from germline, CDR1 is SGHTA and CDR2 is FQGTGA. The CDR3 loop spans 15 amino acids. The CDR3 DNA reads as TGTGCCAGCAGCCCATACGGGGGGGAGTACTATGGCTACACCTTC. Protein product: CASSPYGGEYYGYTF.

The chain uses TRBV6-5 and TRBJ1-2; D is unresolved. This CDR3 region has 15 residues. V was trimmed by 0 bases and J by 0 bases, leaving 8 bases between them. Looked up from germline, CDR1 is MNHEY and CDR2 is SVGAGI. Here the CDR3 reads CASSYSPGSNYGYTF. In DNA form, the CDR3 reads TGTGCCAGCAGTTACTCCCCCGGTTCTAACTATGGCTACACCTTC.

V usage is TRBV29-1 and J usage is TRBJ1-4; 8 bases fit TRBD1. CDR3 length: 16 residues. Looked up from germline, CDR1 is SQVTM and CDR2 is ANQGSEA. After removal of 6 bases from V and 2 bases from J, the junction contained 11 bases not matched to a gene. The CDR3 sequence is CSVRPTGDLTNEKLFF. CDR3 coding DNA: TGCAGCGTCCGACCGACAGGGGATTTGACTAATGAAAAACTGTTTTTT.

This clone was observed a single time. The chain links TRBV5-1 to TRBJ1-2; D perhaps matches TRBD1 (5 bases). The ends were cut back, 3 bases at V and 8 bases at J, with 14 bases in the middle. Per the germline V gene, CDR1 is SGHRS and CDR2 is YFSETQ. The CDR3 is 13 amino acids. Written as DNA, the CDR3 is TGCGCCAGCAGCTCGGACATATTGGGGGGCTACACCTTC. Translation gives CASSSDILGGYTF.

The rearrangement links TRBV6-9 to TRBJ2-7; 7 nucleotides line up with TRBD1. CDR3 length: 16 amino acids. Trimming took 9 bases from V and 0 from J; bases not matched to a gene: 14. Germline loops: CDR1 MNHGY, CDR2 SVAAGI. The CDR3 DNA reads TGTGCCAGAAAGTACCGAGCGGACAGGAGCTCCTACGAGCAGTACTTC. It is translated as CARKYRADRSSYEQYF.

The chain combines TRBV2 with TRBJ1-1; D call uncertain. There are 12 residues in the CDR3. CDR1 SNHLY and CDR2 FYNNEI come from the germline V gene. Between the trimmed V and J ends, which lost 2 bases and 3 bases, there was a span of 4 bases. This chain's CDR3 is CASSERDTEAFF. As DNA, the CDR3 is TGTGCCAGCAGTGAAAGGGACACTGAAGCTTTCTTT.

V gene TRBV5-1 combines with J gene TRBJ2-1; D call uncertain. V shed 1 base and J shed 6 bases, with 8 bases lying between them. The CDR3 extends over 13 amino acids. Germline CDR1 reads SGHRS; CDR2 reads YFSETQ. The CDR3 nucleotides are TGCGCCAGCAGCTTGACTCAGATCAATGAGCAGTTCTTC. It yields the protein CASSLTQINEQFF.

The chain uses TRBV11-3 and TRBJ1-6; D possibly corresponds to TRBD1 (6 bases). The V end was cut by 5 bases, the J end by 3 bases, with 23 bases between. In germline, CDR1 is SGHNT, CDR2 YENEEA. This CDR3 is built from 19 residues. The CDR3 spells CASSPLMGGSQFYNSPLHF. The CDR3 DNA is TGTGCCAGCAGCCCACTAATGGGGGGCTCCCAATTCTATAATTCACCCCTCCACTTT.

Points on this clone: The germline gene is not matched at one end of the junction; a read error may be the cause. The chain uses TRBV25-1 and TRBJ1-6; the D gene is possibly TRBD1 (5 bases). Germline V gene data show CDR1 as MGHDK and CDR2 as SYGVNS. The length of the CDR3 is 11 residues. The DNA of the CDR3 is TGTGCCAGCGGCCAGGGAGGGACCCTTTACTTT. Protein product: CASGQGGTLYF.

The chain carries TRBV5-8 and TRBJ1-6; TRBD1 is a possible D gene (6 bases). CDR1 is SGHTS, CDR2 YDEGEE, per germline. With 0 bases removed from V and 9 bases from J, the gap between germline ends came to 13 bases. The CDR3 totals 15 residues. The CDR3 region has the DNA TGTGCCAGCAGCTTGGACTTGGGGGCCGGTTCACCCCTCCACTTT. Translation: CASSLDLGAGSPLHF.

This clone occurred once. The chain carries TRBV3-1 (or the pseudogene TRBV3-2) and TRBJ2-7, with D possibly being TRBD1 (6 bases). V lost 3 bases to trimming and J lost 2 bases, with 17 bases between them. The CDR3 length is 16 residues. Germline CDR1 reads LGHDT; CDR2 reads YNNKEL (reference sequence). For the CDR3, the DNA is TGTGCCAGCAGCCACCCGAAAACCGGGACACCCTACGAGCAGTACTTC. Amino acids: CASSHPKTGTPYEQYF.

The V gene is TRBV7-2, the J gene TRBJ1-2; 9 bases line up with TRBD1. V lost 5 bases, J lost 8 bases, and 6 bases stayed unmatched. The CDR3 length is 13 residues. Germline CDR1 SGHTA, CDR2 FQGNSA. The CDR3 DNA is TGTGCCAGCAGCCCTCGGGACAGGGAAGGCTACACCTTC. It translates to CASSPRDREGYTF.

The rearrangement links TRBV11-3 to TRBJ2-5, with a tentative D call TRBD2 (5 bases). The CDR3 is made up of 14 amino acids. Trimming removed 3 bases at V and 7 bases at J, with 15 bases between. Germline values: CDR1 SGHNT, CDR2 YENEEA. CDR3 amino acids: CASSFGSTEGTQYF. CDR3 sequence (DNA): TGTGCCAGCAGCTTCGGGTCAACCGAGGGGACCCAGTACTTC.

This clone was observed a single time. This rearrangement joins TRBV20-1 to TRBJ1-1; the D is unclear. Germline V gene data show CDR1 as DFQATT and CDR2 as SNEGSKA (reference sequence). CDR3 length: 11 residues. V was shortened by 2 bases and J by 6 bases, with 7 bases between the two germline ends. CDR3 sequence: CSARNTAEAFF. The DNA of the CDR3 is TGCAGTGCTAGAAATACGGCTGAAGCTTTCTTT.